This T cell receptor (beta chain) was documented in a study of OX40 agonist ivuxolimab in advanced cancers. General study points: At 0.1 to 3.0 mg/kg and by week 6, CD4+ and CD8+ T cells in the blood had expanded clonally. Among expanded peripheral T cells, antigen specificity went undetermined.

Here immunoSEQ multiplex PCR was the method, and the copy in TCRdb shows in-frame clones only, minus some. The sample lists around 100,000 clones, around nine tenths occurring once. Concerning this clone itself: Its antigen is not known.

The V end was cut by 6 bases, the J end by 3 bases, with 8 bases between. The CDR3 is 12 residues long. The germline V gene has CDR1 MNHNS and CDR2 SASEGT. J is TRBJ1-1 and V is TRBV6-1; D unresolved. Sample: CD4+ or CD8+ T cells sorted from blood, taken in a trial of the OX40 agonist ivuxolimab. The clonotype comes from an adult with an advanced solid tumor such as melanoma, head and neck, liver or kidney cancer. CDR3 bases: TGTGCCAGCAGAAGGTCGGACACTGAAGCTTTCTTT. It encodes CASRRSDTEAFF.